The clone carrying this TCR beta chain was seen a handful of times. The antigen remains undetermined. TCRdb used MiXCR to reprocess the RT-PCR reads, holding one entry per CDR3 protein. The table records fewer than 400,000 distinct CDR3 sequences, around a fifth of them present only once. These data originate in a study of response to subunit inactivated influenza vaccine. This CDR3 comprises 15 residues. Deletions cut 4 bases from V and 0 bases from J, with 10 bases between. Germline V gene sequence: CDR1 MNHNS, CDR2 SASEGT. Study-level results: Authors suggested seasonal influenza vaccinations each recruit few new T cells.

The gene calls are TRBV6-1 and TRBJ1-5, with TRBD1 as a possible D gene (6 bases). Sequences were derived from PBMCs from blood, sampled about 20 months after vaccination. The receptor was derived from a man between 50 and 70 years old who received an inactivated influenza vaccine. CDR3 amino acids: CASSGGTNSNQPQHF. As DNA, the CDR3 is TGTGCCAGCAGTGGGGGGACAAATAGCAATCAGCCCCAGCATTTT.